Presented here are 22 T cell receptor beta chains from one specimen sequenced in a study of metastatic and nonmetastatic thyroid tumors (TCRdb year 2020). The library was made by PCR. TCRdb shows the sequencer as Illumina HiSeq 4000. TCRdb handled the public reads itself, with Q25 trimming in fastp and clone calling in MiXCR, and kept productive beta chains. The sample table contains over 15,000 clones; only one count was recorded for approximately 20% of them. The top ten clones comprise approximately 12% of the sample. No treatment had been received by any patient before thyroid surgery. The sequenced material came from tumor tissue. The receptors stem from a female donor with papillary thyroid cancer or a benign thyroid nodule (not recorded which). Some clones in this sample may be carry-over from other donors' samples.

In this sample, this clone turned up many times. V is TRBV5-4 and J is TRBJ1-1, with a possible D match to TRBD1 (6 bases). V was trimmed by 4 bases and J by 0 bases, leaving 13 bases between them. The CDR3 length is 15 residues. From germline, CDR1 is SGHNT and CDR2 YYREEE (reference sequence). The CDR3 protein is CASSHTGTLNTEAFF. CDR3 DNA sequence: TGTGCCAGCAGCCACACCGGGACATTGAACACTGAAGCTTTCTTT.

This clone was seen ten or more times. The chain has TRBV11-2 and TRBJ2-1; 15 bases are shared with TRBD2. CDR1 is SGHAT and CDR2 is FQNNGV in the germline V gene. Germline trimming cut 5 bases from V and 6 bases from J; bases unmatched to any gene: 2. The CDR3 is 15 amino acids. The CDR3 DNA sequence: TGTGCCAGCAGCCGGACTAGCGGGAGGGCCAATGAGCAGTTCTTC. This gives the protein CASSRTSGRANEQFF.

Only a few counts were recorded for this clone. CDR3 residues: CASSTVMLKDGYTF. CDR3 nucleotide sequence: TGTGCCAGCAGCACAGTGATGTTGAAGGATGGCTACACCTTC. The rearrangement links TRBV2 to TRBJ1-2, with D hard to call. Germline assignment: CDR1 SNHLY and CDR2 FYNNEI. Trimming took off 6 bases at V and 6 bases at J, with 17 bases between the two ends. The CDR3 sequence is 14 residues long.

A few counts support this clone. A read error may account for a junction end that differs from germline. The chain couples TRBV3-1 to TRBJ2-7; no definite D call. Germline V gene lookup returns CDR1 LGHDT and CDR2 YNNKEL (reference sequence). There are 15 residues in the CDR3. The CDR3 nucleotides read TGTGCCAGCAGTCAAGGCGTGCGGAGCTCCTACGAGCAGTACTTC. Protein product: CASSQGVRSSYEQYF.

This clone was found many times. The rearrangement joins TRBV7-6 to TRBJ1-6; 10 bases fit TRBD1. V lost 4 bases to trimming and J lost 8 bases; unmatched junction nucleotides: 5. The germline V gene has CDR1 SGHVS and CDR2 FNYEAQ. The CDR3 consists of 15 residues. The CDR3 DNA sequence: TGTGCCAGCAGCTCCGGGACAGGGGTTGATTCACCCCTCCACTTT. This codes for CASSSGTGVDSPLHF.

This clone was picked up a small number of times. The junction shows a germline mismatch at one end, possibly a read error. This chain uses TRBV29-1 with TRBJ2-2; either TRBD1 or TRBD2 may fit D (5 bases each). The germline V gene has CDR1 SQVTM and CDR2 ANQGSEA. The CDR3 is 14 residues long. The CDR3 region is CSVDAGSGTGELFF. The CDR3 DNA reads as TGCAGCGTTGACGCAGGGTCAGGCACCGGGGAGCTGTTCTTT.

The rearrangement uses TRBV6-4 and TRBJ2-1; 10 bases agree with TRBD2. Germline-derived CDR1 and CDR2 are MRHNA and SNTAGT. The CDR3 is 15 residues long. V trimming: 3 bases; J trimming: 7 bases; junction bases outside the gene matches: 6. CDR3 DNA sequence: TGTGCCAGCAGTGAGGCCCCTAGCGGGAGTAATGAGCAGTTCTTC. It is translated as CASSEAPSGSNEQFF.

This clone has only a few counts. The chain uses TRBV27 and TRBJ2-3; D remains ambiguous. Germline CDR1 and CDR2: MNHEY and SMNVEV (reference sequence). The CDR3 length is 15 residues. V lost 3 bases to trimming and J lost 0 bases, with 10 bases between them. The DNA of the CDR3 is TGTGCCAGCAGTTTCAGTCCCGCTAGCACAGATACGCAGTATTTT. It encodes CASSFSPASTDTQYF.

This clone is labeled medium-sized. The chain combines TRBV4-1 with TRBJ2-1; TRBD1 might be the D (5 bases). In germline, CDR1 is MGHRA, CDR2 YSYEKL. The CDR3 loop spans 14 amino acids. The ends were cut back, 0 bases at V and 9 bases at J, with 12 bases in the middle. CDR3 DNA sequence: TGCGCCAGCAGCCAAGATACGTGGGGCGGTGAGCAGTTCTTC. This gives the protein CASSQDTWGGEQFF.

V is TRBV5-5 and J is TRBJ1-5; 10 bases fit TRBD1. The CDR3 is 16 residues long. V was clipped by 0 bases and J by 6 bases; unmatched bases: 6. Per germline, CDR1 SGHKS and CDR2 YYEKEE (reference sequence). The CDR3 DNA reads as TGTGCCAGCAGCTTGGCGGGACAGGGGAGGATTCAGCCCCAGCATTTT. Translation: CASSLAGQGRIQPQHF.

This clone was counted at least ten times. The chain recombines TRBV20-1 with TRBJ1-2; 11 nucleotides agree with TRBD1. V shed 6 bases, J shed 2 bases, and the junction held 5 bases outside the gene matches. The length of the CDR3 is 14 residues. Looked up from germline, CDR1 is DFQATT and CDR2 is SNEGSKA (reference sequence). The CDR3 spells CSAVGQGVNYGYTF. The CDR3 DNA follows: TGCAGTGCCGTGGGACAGGGGGTGAACTATGGCTACACCTTC.

This clone was recorded at least ten times. This rearrangement joins TRBV15 to TRBJ1-2; D is uncertain. There are 14 residues in the CDR3. In germline, CDR1 is LNHNV, CDR2 YYDKDF (reference sequence). Deletions cut 3 bases from V and 4 bases from J, with 12 bases between. The CDR3 loop is CATSRGGVVYGYTF. CDR3 in DNA: TGTGCCACCAGCAGGGGTGGGGTGGTCTATGGCTACACCTTC.

By sample share, this clone is medium-sized (0.01 to 0.1%). V and J are TRBV27 and TRBJ2-7, with D tentatively TRBD2 (6 bases). This CDR3 region has 14 residues. Between the trimmed V and J ends, which lost 0 bases and 5 bases, there was a span of 11 bases. Germline lookup yields CDR1 MNHEY and CDR2 SMNVEV (reference sequence). The CDR3 nucleotides read TGTGCCAGCAGTTTATCGGGACTCGCGGACGAGCAGTACTTC. It translates to CASSLSGLADEQYF.

This clone was seen ten or more times. V gene TRBV15 combines with J gene TRBJ2-1, with 8 bases lining up with TRBD2. V trimming: 1 base; J trimming: 2 bases; junction bases outside the gene matches: 4. Per the germline V gene, CDR1 is LNHNV and CDR2 is YYDKDF (reference sequence). The CDR3 runs 16 residues. The DNA of the CDR3 is TGTGCCACCAGCAGAGGATCACTAGCGGCCTACAATGAGCAGTTCTTC. Protein: CATSRGSLAAYNEQFF.

In its sample, this clone ranks as medium-sized. The chain is built from TRBV11-2 and TRBJ2-1, with D maybe TRBD1 (5 bases). Germline values: CDR1 SGHAT, CDR2 FQNNGV. The CDR3 loop spans 16 amino acids. V lost 2 bases and J 0 bases, leaving 11 bases between the germline ends. DNA for the CDR3: TGTGCCAGCAGCTTAAGGGGCGACTTCTCCTACAATGAGCAGTTCTTC. Its protein is CASSLRGDFSYNEQFF.

This clone was seen only a few times. This chain links TRBV12-3 or TRBV12-4 with TRBJ2-1; the D gene is possibly TRBD2 (5 bases). There are 14 residues in the CDR3. Deletions cut 7 bases from V and 1 base from J, with 11 bases between. CDR3 residues: CASMSGKSYNEQFF. The CDR3, as DNA: TGTGCCAGCATGAGCGGTAAATCCTACAATGAGCAGTTCTTC.

A few counts support this clone. The CDR3: CASGTASGGVSEQFF. The CDR3 DNA follows: TGTGCCAGCGGGACTGCTAGCGGGGGAGTGAGTGAGCAGTTCTTC. The chain employs TRBV2 and TRBJ2-1; 10 bases fit TRBD2. V gave up 8 bases and J gave up 9 bases; unmatched junction bases: 13. Germline V lookup: CDR1 SNHLY, CDR2 FYNNEI. The CDR3 spans 15 residues.

This clone ranks as medium-sized (0.01 to 0.1%). This chain joins TRBV18 and TRBJ1-2; D call uncertain. CDR1 is KGHSH and CDR2 is LQKENI in the germline V gene. CDR3 length: 12 residues. The germline V and J ends were trimmed by 2 bases and 6 bases, with 7 bases remaining between them. The CDR3 spells CASSPGGHGYTF. The CDR3 DNA sequence: TGTGCCAGCTCACCAGGTGGCCATGGCTACACCTTC.

This clone was picked up many times. The chain combines TRBV20-1 with TRBJ2-5, with 11 positions matching TRBD2. V lost 6 bases, J lost 5 bases, and 5 bases stayed unmatched. Per germline, CDR1 DFQATT and CDR2 SNEGSKA (reference sequence). This CDR3 region has 13 residues. The CDR3 sequence: CSAQRTSGETQYF. The CDR3 DNA follows: TGCAGTGCCCAGCGGACTAGCGGGGAGACCCAGTACTTC.

This clone has more than one count but fewer than ten. The chain links TRBV27 to TRBJ2-1; TRBD2 matches at 9 bases. The CDR3 totals 14 residues. The junction had 3 bases not matched to a gene; V was cut back by 3 bases and J by 6 bases. Looked up from germline, CDR1 is MNHEY and CDR2 is SMNVEV (reference sequence). The DNA of the CDR3 is TGTGCCAGCAGTTTGGGACTAGCCGGCAATGAGCAGTTCTTC. It translates to CASSLGLAGNEQFF.

By its share, this clone is medium-sized. The chain has TRBV28 and TRBJ1-5; D gene unclear. The germline gives CDR1 MDHEN, CDR2 SYDVKM. With 6 bases removed from V and 3 bases from J, the gap between germline ends came to 9 bases. This CDR3 comprises 13 residues. CDR3: CASSPASNQPQHF. The CDR3 bases are TGTGCCAGCAGCCCTGCGTCCAATCAGCCCCAGCATTTT. The entire variable domain, with the rest obtained from reference TRBV28 and TRBJ1-5, is as follows: DVKVTQSSRYLVKRTGEKVFLECVQDMDHENMFWYRQDPGLGLRLIYFSYDVKMKEKGDIPEGYSVSREKKERFSLILESASTNQTSMYLCASSPASNQPQHFGDGTRLSIL.

This clone occurred many times. This sequence may be a read error, since a much larger clone differs from it by one base. The conserved final phenylalanine or tryptophan is absent from the CDR3, which likely points to a read error. This chain joins TRBV20-1 and TRBJ1-1, with D hard to call. Looked up from germline, CDR1 is DFQATT and CDR2 is SNEGSKA (reference sequence). The CDR3 is 14 residues long. The germline V and J ends were trimmed by 6 bases and 8 bases, with 22 bases remaining between them. The CDR3 loop is CSAPTSRREGEAFL. CDR3 bases: TGCAGTGCCCCAACGTCAAGAAGGGAGGGAGAAGCTTTCCTT.